This is a list of T cell receptor beta chains from one sample in a study of blood T cell repertoires in COVID-19. Some clones are missing from TCRdb's copy, which holds only in-frame ones; the method was immunoSEQ multiplex PCR. The data show approximately 260,000 clones, around 90% seen once. Sequenced: peripheral blood. The receptors come from a woman in her fifties or sixties with COVID-19, enrolled during active disease. Each CDR3 is given with its conserved first and last residue. D genes are given only for firm matches. Size is omitted from some rows. Given values are once, few, many or a class for expanded clones.

CDR3 length,clone size,J gene,D gene,V gene,CDR3 DNA,CDR3 protein
14,NA,TRBJ1-1,NA,TRBV11-2,TGTGCCAGCAGCTTAGTACATACCAACACTGAAGCTTTCTTT,CASSLVHTNTEAFF
14,once,TRBJ1-5,NA,TRBV6-2/TRBV6-3,TGTGCCAGCAGTTACTCGGGGAGCAGGCAGCCCCAGCATTTT,CASSYSGSRQPQHF
18,NA,TRBJ1-3,TRBD1,TRBV6-2/TRBV6-3,TGTGCCAGCAGTTACTCTCTGGGACAGGTGTTCTCTGGAAACACCATATATTTT,CASSYSLGQVFSGNTIYF
17,NA,TRBJ1-3,TRBD1,TRBV4-2,TGTGCCAGCAGCCAAGATCAGGGGGGCGGCTCTGGAAACACCATATATTTT,CASSQDQGGGSGNTIYF
17,NA,TRBJ1-2,NA,TRBV7-2,TGTGCCAGCAGCTTAGCCGTTAGTAGCGACAGGTACTATGGCTACACCTTC,CASSLAVSSDRYYGYTF
17,NA,TRBJ2-1,NA,TRBV4-2,TGTGCCAGCAGCCAAGAAGGGCTAGCTTTACCCTACAATGAGCAGTTCTTC,CASSQEGLALPYNEQFF
16,NA,TRBJ1-1,TRBD1,TRBV19,TGTGCCAGTAACGACCCAGGGGGCCTGCGGTTGGGTGAAGCTTTCTTT,CASNDPGGLRLGEAFF
13,NA,TRBJ2-5,NA,TRBV18,TGTGCCAGCTCACCGTCGGGGAGGGAGACCCAGTACTTC,CASSPSGRETQYF
17,once,TRBJ2-1,TRBD2,TRBV4-3,TGCGCCAGCAGCCAAGATCCCGGGCTAGCGGGATCGGTAGTGCAGTTCTTC,CASSQDPGLAGSVVQFF
18,NA,TRBJ2-2,TRBD2,TRBV5-1,TGCGCCAGCAGCCGGGGAACTAGCGGGGGGCCCAACACCGGGGAGCTGTTTTTT,CASSRGTSGGPNTGELFF
15,NA,TRBJ2-1,TRBD1,TRBV7-9,TGTGCCAGCAGCTTAGTACAGGGGGCCTACAATGAGCAGTTCTTC,CASSLVQGAYNEQFF
12,once,TRBJ1-2,NA,TRBV14,TGTGCCAGCAGCTCAACAGGGCGCGGCTACACCTTC,CASSSTGRGYTF
15,NA,TRBJ1-1,TRBD1,TRBV19,TGTGCCAGTAGGGAAGGGACAGGGGGATTGACTGAAGCTTTCTTT,CASREGTGGLTEAFF
16,NA,TRBJ2-5,TRBD1,TRBV6-2/TRBV6-3,TGTGCCAGCAGTTACGCAGGGACAGGGGGCTTTAAGACCCAGTACTTC,CASSYAGTGGFKTQYF
12,NA,TRBJ1-6,NA,TRBV27,TGTGCCAGCAGTCCCTGGTCCCAGCCCCTCCACTTT,CASSPWSQPLHF
12,NA,TRBJ1-1,TRBD1,TRBV18,TGTGCCAGCTCACAACAGGGGGGAGAAGCTTTCTTT,CASSQQGGEAFF
15,NA,TRBJ1-6,NA,TRBV9,TGTGCCAGCAGCCCCCGGAGCTCCTATAATTCACCCCTCCACTTT,CASSPRSSYNSPLHF
14,NA,TRBJ2-1,TRBD2,TRBV7-9,TGTGCCAGCAGGCAAGTAGCGGGGAGGCATGAGCAGTTCTTC,CASRQVAGRHEQFF
14,once,TRBJ1-1,NA,TRBV11-2,TGTGCCAGCAGCCCCAATAACAGGGATTCTGAAGCTTTCTTT,CASSPNNRDSEAFF
12,NA,TRBJ1-1,TRBD1,TRBV27,TGTGCCAGCAGTTTTACAGGGGCGGGAGCTTTCTTT,CASSFTGAGAFF
16,NA,TRBJ2-4,TRBD1,TRBV15,TGTGCCACCAGCAATCAAGACAGGGGTGGCGGTGACATTCAGTACTTC,CATSNQDRGGGDIQYF
13,few,TRBJ2-1,NA,TRBV11-3,TGTGCCAGCAGATCTATGGCCGGGGGTGGGCAGTTCTTC,CASRSMAGGGQFF
16,NA,TRBJ1-5,TRBD1,TRBV18,TGTGCCAGCTCACCACGGGACAGGGCTAGCAATCAGCCCCAGCATTTT,CASSPRDRASNQPQHF
13,NA,TRBJ2-5,TRBD1,TRBV2,TGTGCCAGCAGCCCGGACAGGGAAGAGACCCAGTACTTC,CASSPDREETQYF
14,NA,TRBJ2-7,TRBD2,TRBV18,TGTGCCAGCTCATATACCTCGGGGGGCTACGAGCAGTACTTC,CASSYTSGGYEQYF
13,NA,TRBJ1-5,NA,TRBV27,TGTGCCAGCAGTTTTAGCAACCTTAAGCCCCAGCATTTT,CASSFSNLKPQHF